This T cell receptor (beta chain) was identified in a study of control samples from healthy donors and cancer patients. With 1 base removed from V and 4 bases from J, the gap between germline ends came to 4 bases. This CDR3 has 12 residues. Germline CDR1 and CDR2: SGHDN and FVKESK. Sequencing was performed with immunoSEQ multiplex PCR; in TCRdb, only in-frame clones are kept and a portion is missing. The table has about 100,000 clones, around 88% seen once; the top ten hold approximately 14%. The rearrangement links TRBV14 to TRBJ2-5; no clear D. Material for sequencing was blood. The receptor was isolated from a man aged 30 to 45 in good health. CDR3 sequence: CASSQGRETQYF. The CDR3 coding sequence is TGTGCCAGCAGCCAAGGGAGAGAGACCCAGTACTTC.